This T cell receptor beta chain is from a study of preoperative IRX-2 immunotherapy in early breast cancer. CDR1 is MNHGY, CDR2 SAAAGT, per germline. CDR3 size: 16 residues. V was pared by 7 bases and J by 2 bases, with 15 bases between. Libraries were prepared by immunoSEQ multiplex PCR; TCRdb keeps only in-frame clonotypes and omits some of them. The repertoire holds approximately 5,500 clones, with 55% to 70% as singletons. Treatment of the sample: preoperative locoregional IRX-2 cytokine immunotherapy. Preoperative locoregional IRX-2 cytokine immunotherapy was tested in the phase Ib source study. This receptor was taken from a human donor with breast cancer. The chain uses TRBV6-8 and TRBJ2-6; D may be TRBD1 (6 bases). The material was tumor tissue, obtained before IRX-2 immunotherapy. DNA for the CDR3: TGTGCCAGCAATTATCAGGGGAGAGCTGGGGCCAACGTCCTGACTTTC. Amino acids: CASNYQGRAGANVLTF.